One sample yielded the 17 T cell receptor beta chains listed below, sequenced in a study of blood T cells in healthy people across ages. Through a sample-barcoded 5' primer and a J-beta primer mix, a second PCR was run for about 6 to 12 cycles. TCRdb fed the 5' RACE reads into MiXCR, producing one record per CDR3 protein. The table includes roughly 640,000 distinct CDR3 sequences, approximately 30% detected once. The sample was blood. All receptors derive from a woman of 80 years or more in good health.

Ten or more counts support this clonotype. The chain joins TRBV7-9 to TRBJ2-1; D call uncertain. This CDR3 comprises 14 residues. Deletions cut 5 bases from V and 6 bases from J, with 14 bases between. Germline V gene sequence: CDR1 SEHNR, CDR2 FQNEAQ (reference sequence). The CDR3 sequence is CASSPEIYRNEQFF. The DNA of the CDR3 is TGTGCCAGCAGCCCAGAAATCTATCGCAATGAGCAGTTCTTC.

The DNA of the CDR3 is TGTGCCAGCAGCTTAGAGGGGAGGAACGGCTATGGCTACACCTTC. Translated: CASSLEGRNGYGYTF. The chain links TRBV7-9 to TRBJ1-2, with a tentative D call TRBD1 (5 bases). The length of the CDR3 is 15 residues. V dropped 1 base and J dropped 4 bases, with 13 bases sitting between them. CDR1 is SEHNR, CDR2 FQNEAQ, per germline (reference sequence).

This clonotype came up many times. This chain links TRBV29-1 with TRBJ2-4, with a weak D call TRBD2 (6 bases). Trimming removed 4 bases at V and 7 bases at J, with 14 bases between. The CDR3 has 13 residues. CDR1 and CDR2 (germline): SQVTM, ANQGSEA. The CDR3, as DNA: TGCAGCGTTGCGGTTTCGACTAGTAACATTCAGTACTTC. This translates into CSVAVSTSNIQYF.

This clonotype has ten or more counts. This chain links TRBV28 with TRBJ2-3; possible D gene TRBD1, 6 bases. CDR3 length: 14 amino acids. Trimming shortened V by 9 bases and J by 2 bases, and 15 bases separated the two germline ends. CDR1 is MDHEN, CDR2 SYDVKM, per germline. CDR3 protein: CASFPGQTTDTQYF. DNA for the CDR3: TGTGCCAGTTTCCCCGGACAGACCACAGATACGCAGTATTTT.

This clonotype was recorded at least ten times. J is TRBJ1-2 and V is TRBV12-3 or TRBV12-4, with a tentative D call TRBD1 (6 bases). This CDR3 comprises 14 residues. The ends were cut back, 5 bases at V and 7 bases at J, with 17 bases in the middle. The CDR3 loop is CASSIYRAGRGYTF. The CDR3 DNA is TGTGCCAGCAGTATTTACAGGGCCGGTCGTGGCTACACCTTC.

The chain joins TRBV5-1 to TRBJ2-2; 7 bases match TRBD1. This CDR3 has 15 amino acids. Germline CDR1 reads SGHRS; CDR2 reads YFSETQ. J was trimmed by 3 bases and V by 6 bases; bases with no gene match: 8. The CDR3 region is CASNRDRADTGELFF. CDR3 DNA sequence: TGCGCCAGCAACCGCGACAGGGCGGACACCGGGGAGCTGTTTTTT.

This clonotype has a count of ten or more. This chain connects TRBV2 to TRBJ1-2; D might be TRBD1 (6 bases). This CDR3 is built from 12 residues. Germline lookup yields CDR1 SNHLY and CDR2 FYNNEI. Trimming pared 8 bases from V and 6 bases from J, leaving 13 bases between. CDR3 amino acids: CASPPAGDGYTF. The CDR3 region has the DNA TGTGCCAGCCCTCCCGCAGGGGATGGCTACACCTTC.

This clonotype was counted ten times or more. The gene calls are TRBV6-1 and TRBJ1-2, with 7 bases aligning to TRBD1. The trim removed 4 bases at V and 6 bases at J, leaving 5 bases unmatched. CDR1 and CDR2 from the germline V gene are MNHNS and SASEGT. This CDR3 contains 13 residues. The CDR3 is CASSGQGYDGYTF. The CDR3 DNA is TGTGCCAGCAGTGGACAGGGTTACGATGGCTACACCTTC.

This clonotype was seen ten or more times. This chain links TRBV29-1 with TRBJ2-7; 7 positions match TRBD1. The CDR3 consists of 11 residues. From germline, CDR1 is SQVTM and CDR2 ANQGSEA. The ends lost 7 bases at V and 2 bases at J; junction bases unmatched: 2. CDR3 sequence (DNA): TGCAGCGCCACAGGGGCCTACGAGCAGTACTTC. It is translated as CSATGAYEQYF.

This clonotype was recorded many times. This chain uses TRBV15 with TRBJ2-3; D remains ambiguous. V lost 0 bases to trimming and J lost 1 base, with 11 bases between them. The CDR3 length is 16 residues. In germline, CDR1 is LNHNV, CDR2 YYDKDF (reference sequence). CDR3 amino acids: CATSRDMARGTDTQYF. The CDR3 nucleotides read TGTGCCACCAGCAGAGATATGGCACGCGGCACAGATACGCAGTATTTT.

This clonotype was detected a few times. Being one base from a much bigger clone, this may be a read error. The limits of the CDR3 on the DNA are not certain, so only TCRdb's listed CDR3 is given. The chain employs TRBV29-1 and TRBJ2-6; TRBD1, the table's D call, lacks a check against the DNA. The V gene's germline CDR1 is SQVTM and CDR2 ANQGSEA. Both ends counted, the CDR3 spans 14 residues. CDR3 residues: CSVGGGIGANVRTF.

The V gene is TRBV5-1, the J gene TRBJ2-7, with D possibly being TRBD1 (5 bases). There are 14 residues in the CDR3. V was pared by 4 bases and J by 0 bases, with 11 bases between. The germline V gene has CDR1 SGHRS and CDR2 YFSETQ. In DNA, the CDR3 is TGCGCCAGCAGCGATGGACATCCCTCCTACGAGCAGTACTTC. This gives the protein CASSDGHPSYEQYF.

This chain links TRBV11-2 with TRBJ1-2, with 9 bases lining up with TRBD1. Trimming removed 6 bases from V and 4 bases from J; junction bases left unmatched: 9. CDR1 and CDR2 from the germline V gene are SGHAT and FQNNGV. CDR3 size: 15 residues. The CDR3, as DNA: TGTGCCAGCAGTTCATACAGGGGGCGAAGCTATGGCTACACCTTC. This sequence encodes CASSSYRGRSYGYTF.

Here the CDR3 DNA reads TGTGCCATCAGTGCGGGGACAGGAAAGAACACTGAAGCTTTCTTT. Translating gives CAISAGTGKNTEAFF. The chain employs TRBV10-3 and TRBJ1-1; 8 bases line up with TRBD1. Unmatched junction bases numbered 5, after V lost 4 bases and J lost 1 base. Germline CDR1 is ENHRY and CDR2 is SYGVKD. The CDR3 runs to 15 residues.

CDR3 sequence reads: CSASTSGRNYNEQFF. DNA for the CDR3: TGCAGTGCTAGTACTAGCGGGAGGAACTACAATGAGCAGTTCTTC. V usage is TRBV20-1 and J usage is TRBJ2-1, with 12 bases identical to TRBD2. The V gene end was trimmed by 3 bases and the J gene end by 3 bases; junction bases not matched to a gene: 3. The V gene's germline CDR1 is DFQATT and CDR2 SNEGSKA (reference sequence). This CDR3 has 15 residues.

In regard to this clonotype: The junction departs from germline at one end; a sequencing error may be responsible. CDR3 in DNA: TGTGCCAGCAGTTTGAGCGGGAGAGCAGATGCGCAGTATTTT. Protein product: CASSLSGRADAQYF. This sequence joins TRBV12-3 or TRBV12-4 and TRBJ2-3, with 8 bases fitting TRBD2. This CDR3 contains 14 residues.

The CDR3 spells CSARDPRAGNTIYF. The CDR3 coding sequence is TGCAGTGCTAGAGACCCCAGGGCTGGAAACACCATATATTTT. The rearrangement uses TRBV20-1 and TRBJ1-3; TRBD1 might be the D (5 bases). The ends were cut back, 0 bases at V and 2 bases at J, with 8 bases in the middle. The CDR3 contains 14 residues. Germline loops: CDR1 DFQATT, CDR2 SNEGSKA (reference sequence).